The TCR beta chain described here comes from a study of blood T cell repertoires in COVID-19. Participants were aged roughly 18 to 90 years, lived in under 30 US areas, and enrolled virtually. Clones were read by immunoSEQ multiplex PCR, and TCRdb kept only the in-frame ones, dropping some. The sample contains 250,000 to 350,000 clones, over 80% of which appear only once. CDR3 length equals 17 residues. In germline, CDR1 is MDHEN, CDR2 SYDVKM. Trimming at V came to 4 bases and at J to 1 base, leaving 12 bases not matched to a gene. The chain uses TRBV28 and TRBJ1-1; 7 bases align to TRBD1. The sample consisted of PBMCs or T cells enriched from blood (not recorded which). This clonotype originated in a woman under 30 who had recovered from COVID-19. The CDR3 DNA follows: TGTGCCAGCAGTTCCGGGACAGTGTACATCAAGAACACTGAAGCTTTCTTT. Its translation: CASSSGTVYIKNTEAFF.